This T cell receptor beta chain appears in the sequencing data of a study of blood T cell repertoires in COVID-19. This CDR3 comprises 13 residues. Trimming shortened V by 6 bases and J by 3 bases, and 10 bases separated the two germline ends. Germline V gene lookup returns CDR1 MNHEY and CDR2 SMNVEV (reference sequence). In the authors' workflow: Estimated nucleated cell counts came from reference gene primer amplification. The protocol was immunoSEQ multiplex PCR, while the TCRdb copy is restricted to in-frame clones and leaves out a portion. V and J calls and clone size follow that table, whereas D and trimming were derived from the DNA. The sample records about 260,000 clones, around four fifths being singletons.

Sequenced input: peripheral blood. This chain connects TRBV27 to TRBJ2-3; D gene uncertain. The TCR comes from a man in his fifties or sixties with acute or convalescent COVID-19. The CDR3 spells CASRRPVTDTQYF. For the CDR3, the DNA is TGTGCCAGCAGGCGGCCGGTGACAGATACGCAGTATTTT.